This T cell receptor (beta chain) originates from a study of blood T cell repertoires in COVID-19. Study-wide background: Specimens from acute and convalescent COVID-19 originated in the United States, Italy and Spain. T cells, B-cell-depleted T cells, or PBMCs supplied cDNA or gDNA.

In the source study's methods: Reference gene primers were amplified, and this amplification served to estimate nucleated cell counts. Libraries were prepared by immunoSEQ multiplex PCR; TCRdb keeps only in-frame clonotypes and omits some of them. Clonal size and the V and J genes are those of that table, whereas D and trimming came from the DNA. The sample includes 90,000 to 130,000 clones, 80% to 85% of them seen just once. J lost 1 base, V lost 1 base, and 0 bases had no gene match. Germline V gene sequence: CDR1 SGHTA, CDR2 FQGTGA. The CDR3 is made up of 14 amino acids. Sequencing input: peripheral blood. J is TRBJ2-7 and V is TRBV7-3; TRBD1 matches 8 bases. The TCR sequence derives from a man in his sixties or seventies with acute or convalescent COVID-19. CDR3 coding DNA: TGTGCCAGCAGCTTAAACAGGGGGTCCTACGAGCAGTACTTC. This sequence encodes CASSLNRGSYEQYF.